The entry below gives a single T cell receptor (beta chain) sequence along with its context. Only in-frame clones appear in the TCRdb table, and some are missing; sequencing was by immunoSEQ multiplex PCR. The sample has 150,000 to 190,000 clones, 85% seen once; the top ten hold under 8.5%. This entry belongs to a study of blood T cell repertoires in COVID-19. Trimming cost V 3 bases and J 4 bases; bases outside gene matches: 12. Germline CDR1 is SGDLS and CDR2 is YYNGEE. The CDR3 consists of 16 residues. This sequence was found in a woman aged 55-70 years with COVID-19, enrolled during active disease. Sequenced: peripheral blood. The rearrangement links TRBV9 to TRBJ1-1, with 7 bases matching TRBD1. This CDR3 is CASSDYFGTAFTEAFF. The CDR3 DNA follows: TGTGCCAGCAGCGATTATTTTGGGACAGCTTTCACTGAAGCTTTCTTT.